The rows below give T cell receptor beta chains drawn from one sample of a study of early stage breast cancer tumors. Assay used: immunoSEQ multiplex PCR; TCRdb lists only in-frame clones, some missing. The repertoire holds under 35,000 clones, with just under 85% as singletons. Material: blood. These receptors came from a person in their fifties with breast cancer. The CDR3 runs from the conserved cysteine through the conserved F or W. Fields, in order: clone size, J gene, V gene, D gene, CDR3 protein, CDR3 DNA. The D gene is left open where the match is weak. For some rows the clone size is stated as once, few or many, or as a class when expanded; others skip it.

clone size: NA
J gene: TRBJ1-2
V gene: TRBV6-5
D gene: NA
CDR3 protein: CASSELAGYGYTF
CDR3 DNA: TGTGCCAGCAGTGAACTTGCGGGCTATGGCTACACCTTC

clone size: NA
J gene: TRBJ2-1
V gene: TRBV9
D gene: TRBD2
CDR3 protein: CASSVEGGTSADNEQFF
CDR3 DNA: TGTGCCAGCAGCGTAGAAGGGGGGACTAGCGCCGACAATGAGCAGTTCTTC

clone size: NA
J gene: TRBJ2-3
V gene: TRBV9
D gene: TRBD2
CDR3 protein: CASSVGSAGEVDTQYF
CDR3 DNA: TGTGCCAGCAGCGTAGGTTCTGCGGGAGAGGTAGATACGCAGTATTTT

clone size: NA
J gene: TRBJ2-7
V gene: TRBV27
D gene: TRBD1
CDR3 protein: CASRLDRAAYEQYF
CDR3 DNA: TGTGCCAGCAGACTAGACAGGGCGGCCTACGAGCAGTACTTC

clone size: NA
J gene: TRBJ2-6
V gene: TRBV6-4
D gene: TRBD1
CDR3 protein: CASSDTTGGSGANVLTF
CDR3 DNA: TGTGCCAGCAGTGACACCACAGGGGGCTCTGGGGCCAACGTCCTGACTTTC

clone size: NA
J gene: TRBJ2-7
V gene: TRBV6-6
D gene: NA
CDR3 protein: CASSYNPGKWSYEQYF
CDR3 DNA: TGTGCCAGCAGTTACAATCCAGGGAAGTGGTCCTACGAGCAGTACTTC

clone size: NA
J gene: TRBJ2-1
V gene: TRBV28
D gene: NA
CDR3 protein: CASSFSSYNEQFF
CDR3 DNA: TGTGCCAGCAGTTTCTCTTCCTACAATGAGCAGTTCTTC

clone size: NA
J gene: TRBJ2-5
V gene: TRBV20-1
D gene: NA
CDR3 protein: CSSLIYETQYF
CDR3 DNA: TGCAGTTCGCTAATTTATGAGACCCAGTACTTC

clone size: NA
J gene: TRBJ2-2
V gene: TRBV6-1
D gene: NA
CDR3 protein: CASSRQGGELFF
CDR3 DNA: TGTGCCAGCAGTAGGCAGGGCGGGGAGCTGTTTTTT

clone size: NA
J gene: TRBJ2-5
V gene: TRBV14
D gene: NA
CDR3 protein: CASSPQETQYF
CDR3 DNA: TGTGCCAGCAGCCCCCAGGAGACCCAGTACTTC

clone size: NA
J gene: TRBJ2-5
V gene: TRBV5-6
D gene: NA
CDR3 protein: CASGRETQYF
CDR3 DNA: TGTGCCAGCGGGCGGGAGACCCAGTACTTC

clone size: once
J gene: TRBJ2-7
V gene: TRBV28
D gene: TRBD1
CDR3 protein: CATLGQGTYEQYF
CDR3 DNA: TGTGCCACGCTTGGACAGGGGACCTACGAGCAGTACTTC

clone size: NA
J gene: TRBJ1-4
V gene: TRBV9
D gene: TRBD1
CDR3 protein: CASSQGAGNEKLFF
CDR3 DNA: TGTGCCAGCAGCCAGGGGGCGGGTAATGAAAAACTGTTTTTT

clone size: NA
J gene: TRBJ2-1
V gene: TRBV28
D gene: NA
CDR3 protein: CASSFQRIRDNEQFF
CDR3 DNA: TGTGCCAGCAGTTTCCAGCGAATACGGGACAATGAGCAGTTCTTC

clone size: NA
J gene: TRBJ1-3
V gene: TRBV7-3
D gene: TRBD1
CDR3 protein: CASSRYGTGSGNTIYF
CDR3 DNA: TGTGCCAGCAGCCGCTACGGGACAGGGTCGGGAAACACCATATATTTT

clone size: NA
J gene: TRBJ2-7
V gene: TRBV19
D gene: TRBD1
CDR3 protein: CASSPGQGFDEQYF
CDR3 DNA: TGTGCCAGTAGCCCCGGACAGGGGTTCGACGAGCAGTACTTC

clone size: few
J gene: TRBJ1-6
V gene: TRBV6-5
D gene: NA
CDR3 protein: CASSYYVYNSPLHF
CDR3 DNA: TGTGCCAGCAGTTACTACGTATATAATTCACCCCTCCACTTT

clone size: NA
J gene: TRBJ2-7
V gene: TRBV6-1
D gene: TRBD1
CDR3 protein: CASSRRTGKEVEQYF
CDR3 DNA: TGTGCCAGCAGCCGCAGGACAGGGAAGGAGGTCGAGCAGTACTTC

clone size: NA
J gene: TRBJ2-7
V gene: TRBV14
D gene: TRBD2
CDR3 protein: CASSQLTAGTRNYEQYF
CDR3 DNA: TGTGCCAGCAGCCAACTCACGGCCGGGACTAGGAACTACGAGCAGTACTTC

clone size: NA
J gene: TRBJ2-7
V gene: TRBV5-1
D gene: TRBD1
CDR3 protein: CASSYKQGALSYEQYF
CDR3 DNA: TGCGCCAGCAGCTATAAACAGGGGGCCCTGTCCTACGAGCAGTACTTC

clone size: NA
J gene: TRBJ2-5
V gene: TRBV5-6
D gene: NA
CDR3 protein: CASSFRVVGRQETQYF
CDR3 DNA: TGTGCCAGCAGCTTTAGGGTTGTCGGACGTCAAGAGACCCAGTACTTC

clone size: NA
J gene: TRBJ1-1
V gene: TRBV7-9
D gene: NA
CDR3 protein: CASREIGVTMNTEAFF
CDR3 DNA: TGTGCCAGCAGAGAAATAGGGGTTACCATGAACACTGAAGCTTTCTTT

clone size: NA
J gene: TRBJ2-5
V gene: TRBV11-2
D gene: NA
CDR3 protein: CASSLVRFGETQYF
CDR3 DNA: TGTGCCAGCAGCTTAGTGAGGTTCGGAGAGACCCAGTACTTC

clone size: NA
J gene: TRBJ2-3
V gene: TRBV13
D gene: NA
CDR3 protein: CASSPRLADTQYF
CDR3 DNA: TGTGCCAGCAGCCCAAGACTAGCAGATACGCAGTATTTT

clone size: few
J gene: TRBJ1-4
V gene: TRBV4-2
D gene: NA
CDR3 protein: CASSQEDEKLFF
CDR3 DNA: TGTGCCAGCAGCCAAGAGGATGAAAAACTGTTTTTT

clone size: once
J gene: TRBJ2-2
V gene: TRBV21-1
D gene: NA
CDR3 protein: CASSKVPGGGAGELFF
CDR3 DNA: TGTGCCAGCAGCAAAGTACCGGGAGGAGGCGCCGGGGAGCTGTTTTTT

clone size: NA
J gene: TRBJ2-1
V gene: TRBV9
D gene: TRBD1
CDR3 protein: CASSPRQGNSYNEQFF
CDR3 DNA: TGTGCCAGCAGCCCAAGACAGGGAAACTCCTACAATGAGCAGTTCTTC

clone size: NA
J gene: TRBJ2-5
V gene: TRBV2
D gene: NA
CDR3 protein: CASSEGWTEQETQYF
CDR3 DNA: TGTGCCAGCAGTGAAGGCTGGACAGAACAAGAGACCCAGTACTTC

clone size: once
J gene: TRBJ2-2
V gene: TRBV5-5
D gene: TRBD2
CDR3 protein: CASSLGLAGGPAGELFF
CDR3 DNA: TGTGCCAGCAGCCTCGGACTAGCGGGAGGGCCTGCCGGGGAGCTGTTTTTT

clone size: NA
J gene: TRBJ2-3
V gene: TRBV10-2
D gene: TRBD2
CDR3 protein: CASRDRGGTTDTQYF
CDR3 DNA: TGCGCCAGCAGGGACCGGGGGGGGACCACAGATACGCAGTATTTT

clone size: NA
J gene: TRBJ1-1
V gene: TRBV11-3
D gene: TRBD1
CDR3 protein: CASSPRDSTEAFF
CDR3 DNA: TGTGCCAGCAGCCCCCGGGACAGCACTGAAGCTTTCTTT

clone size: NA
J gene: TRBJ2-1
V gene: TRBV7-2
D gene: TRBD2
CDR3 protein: CASSLRSSGRGSNNEQFF
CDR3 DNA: TGTGCCAGCAGCTTAAGGTCTAGCGGGAGGGGAAGTAACAATGAGCAGTTCTTC

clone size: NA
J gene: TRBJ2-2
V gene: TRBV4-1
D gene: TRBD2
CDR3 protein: CASSQAGLDPGELFF
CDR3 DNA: TGCGCCAGCAGCCAAGCGGGACTAGATCCCGGGGAGCTGTTTTTT

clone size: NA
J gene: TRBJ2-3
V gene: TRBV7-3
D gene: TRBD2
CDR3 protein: CASSFTSGSTDTQYF
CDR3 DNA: TGTGCCAGCAGCTTCACTAGCGGTAGCACAGATACGCAGTATTTT

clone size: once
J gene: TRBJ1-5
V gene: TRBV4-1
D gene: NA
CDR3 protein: CASSQVRNQPQHF
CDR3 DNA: TGCGCCAGCAGCCAAGTCAGGAACCAGCCCCAGCATTTT

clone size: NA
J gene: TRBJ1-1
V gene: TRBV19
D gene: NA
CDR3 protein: CASSIDENTEAFF
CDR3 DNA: TGTGCCAGTAGTATCGACGAGAACACTGAAGCTTTCTTT

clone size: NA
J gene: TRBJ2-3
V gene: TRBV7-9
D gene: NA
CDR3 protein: CASSLGPKDTQYF
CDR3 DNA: TGTGCCAGCAGCTTAGGTCCCAAAGATACGCAGTATTTT

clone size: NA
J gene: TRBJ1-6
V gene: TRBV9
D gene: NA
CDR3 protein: CASSSSLPGGKSSYNSPLHF
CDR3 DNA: TGTGCCAGCAGCTCCTCGCTGCCCGGGGGCAAAAGCTCCTATAATTCACCCCTCCACTTT

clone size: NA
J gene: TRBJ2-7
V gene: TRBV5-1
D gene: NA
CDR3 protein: CASSSQGAHEQYF
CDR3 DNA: TGCGCCAGCAGCTCCCAGGGCGCCCACGAGCAGTACTTC

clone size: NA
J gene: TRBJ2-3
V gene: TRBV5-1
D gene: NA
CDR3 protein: CASSSTLVFGTDTQYF
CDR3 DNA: TGCGCCAGCAGCTCAACCTTAGTTTTCGGCACAGATACGCAGTATTTT

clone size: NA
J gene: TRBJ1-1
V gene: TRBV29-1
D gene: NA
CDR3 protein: CSVRLLGGNTEAFF
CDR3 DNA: TGCAGCGTCCGGTTATTAGGAGGGAACACTGAAGCTTTCTTT

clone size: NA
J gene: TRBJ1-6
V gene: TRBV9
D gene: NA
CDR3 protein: CASSSRGGNSPLHF
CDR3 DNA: TGTGCCAGCAGCAGTCGAGGGGGTAATTCACCCCTCCACTTT

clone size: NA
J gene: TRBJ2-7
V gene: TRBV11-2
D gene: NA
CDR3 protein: CASRTGTLSYEQYF
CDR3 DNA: TGTGCCAGCAGAACGGGGACACTGTCCTACGAGCAGTACTTC

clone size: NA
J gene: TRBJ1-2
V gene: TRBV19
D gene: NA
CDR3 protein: CASSAGTGSNYGYTF
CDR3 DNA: TGTGCCAGTAGTGCCGGGACGGGATCTAACTATGGCTACACCTTC

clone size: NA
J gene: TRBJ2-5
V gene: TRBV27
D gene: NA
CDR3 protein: CASSPWTEHQETQYF
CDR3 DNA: TGTGCCAGCAGTCCGTGGACAGAGCATCAAGAGACCCAGTACTTC

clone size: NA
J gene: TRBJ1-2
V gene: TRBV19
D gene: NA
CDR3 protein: CASSMGAGRAVMNYGYTF
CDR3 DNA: TGTGCCAGTAGTATGGGGGCGGGTAGGGCAGTTATGAACTATGGCTACACCTTC

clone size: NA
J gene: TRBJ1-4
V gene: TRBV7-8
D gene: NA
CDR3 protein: CASSPTSRGVEKLFF
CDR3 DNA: TGTGCCAGCAGCCCCACGTCCAGGGGAGTTGAAAAACTGTTTTTT

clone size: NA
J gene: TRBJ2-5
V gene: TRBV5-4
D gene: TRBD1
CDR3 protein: CASSPTGGETQYF
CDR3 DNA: TGTGCCAGCAGCCCCACAGGGGGCGAGACCCAGTACTTC

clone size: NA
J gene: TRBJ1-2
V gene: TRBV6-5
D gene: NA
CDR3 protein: CASSYSGRVGYGYTF
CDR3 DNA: TGTGCCAGCAGTTACTCGGGCAGGGTAGGCTATGGCTACACCTTC

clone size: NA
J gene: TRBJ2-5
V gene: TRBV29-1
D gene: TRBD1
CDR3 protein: CSGDRGRGDETQYF
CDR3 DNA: TGCAGCGGGGACAGGGGGCGCGGGGATGAGACCCAGTACTTC

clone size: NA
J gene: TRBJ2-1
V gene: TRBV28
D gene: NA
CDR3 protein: CASRVARGSYNEQFF
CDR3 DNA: TGTGCCAGCAGGGTAGCCAGGGGCTCCTACAATGAGCAGTTCTTC

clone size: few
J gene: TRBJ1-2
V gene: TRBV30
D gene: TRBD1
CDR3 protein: CAWGQGAGYTF
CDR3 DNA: TGTGCCTGGGGACAGGGGGCTGGCTACACCTTC

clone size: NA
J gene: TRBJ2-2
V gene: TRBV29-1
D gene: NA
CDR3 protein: CSVGLEPTGELFF
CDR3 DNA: TGCAGCGTTGGACTAGAACCCACCGGGGAGCTGTTTTTT

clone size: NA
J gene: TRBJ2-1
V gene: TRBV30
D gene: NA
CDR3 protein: CAWSVLGGNIEQFF
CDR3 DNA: TGTGCCTGGAGTGTACTCGGCGGGAACATTGAGCAGTTCTTC

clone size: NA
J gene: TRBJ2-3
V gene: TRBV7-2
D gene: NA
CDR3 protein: CASSFVGGPDTQYF
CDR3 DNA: TGTGCCAGCAGCTTTGTGGGAGGCCCAGATACGCAGTATTTT

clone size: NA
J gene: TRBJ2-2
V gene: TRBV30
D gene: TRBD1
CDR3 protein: CAWMTGGNTGELFF
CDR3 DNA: TGTGCCTGGATGACAGGGGGAAACACCGGGGAGCTGTTTTTT

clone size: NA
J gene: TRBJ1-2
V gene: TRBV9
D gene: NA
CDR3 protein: CASSPHHQGIDYGYTF
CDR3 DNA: TGTGCCAGCAGCCCACACCATCAGGGTATCGACTATGGCTACACCTTC

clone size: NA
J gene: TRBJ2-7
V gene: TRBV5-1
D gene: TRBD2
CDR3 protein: CASTQAGDGYEQYF
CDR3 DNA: TGCGCCAGCACCCAAGCGGGAGACGGGTACGAGCAGTACTTC

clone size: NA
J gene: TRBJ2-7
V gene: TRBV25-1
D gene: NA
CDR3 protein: CASSERIRGVGEQYF
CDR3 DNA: TGTGCCAGCAGTGAACGTATAAGAGGGGTAGGCGAGCAGTACTTC